The present entry profiles one T cell receptor (beta chain) with its context. Germline CDR1 MDHEN, CDR2 SYDVKM. The CDR3 length is 15 residues. Deletions cut 7 bases from V and 2 bases from J, with 16 bases between. This sample stems from a study of identifying expanded T cells in peripheral blood. Assay: immunoSEQ multiplex PCR; the TCRdb copy retains only in-frame clones and omits some. This sample has 84,000 or so clones, with 70% to 90% found just once. The source of this sequence is a person aged 18 to 75 in good health. The chain links TRBV28 to TRBJ2-3; D is tentatively TRBD1 or TRBD2 (6 bases each). The sequenced material came from blood. This chain's CDR3 is CASKEGQGYTDTQYF. The CDR3 nucleotides read TGTGCCAGCAAGGAGGGGCAGGGGTACACAGATACGCAGTATTTT.